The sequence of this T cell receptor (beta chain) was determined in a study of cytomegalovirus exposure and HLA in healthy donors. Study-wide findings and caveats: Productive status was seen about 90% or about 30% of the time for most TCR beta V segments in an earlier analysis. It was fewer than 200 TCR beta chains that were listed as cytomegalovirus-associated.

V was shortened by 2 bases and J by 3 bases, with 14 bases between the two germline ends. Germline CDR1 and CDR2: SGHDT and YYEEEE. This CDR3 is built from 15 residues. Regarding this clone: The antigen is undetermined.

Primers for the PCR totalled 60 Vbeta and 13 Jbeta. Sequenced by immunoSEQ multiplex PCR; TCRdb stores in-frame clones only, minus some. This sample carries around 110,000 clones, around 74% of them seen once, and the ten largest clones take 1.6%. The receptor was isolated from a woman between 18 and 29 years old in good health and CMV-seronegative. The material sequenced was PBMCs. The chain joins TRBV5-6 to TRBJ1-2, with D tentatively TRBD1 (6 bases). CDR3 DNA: TGTGCCAGCAGCTTCAGGTCAGGGGTAGACTATGGCTACACCTTC. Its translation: CASSFRSGVDYGYTF.